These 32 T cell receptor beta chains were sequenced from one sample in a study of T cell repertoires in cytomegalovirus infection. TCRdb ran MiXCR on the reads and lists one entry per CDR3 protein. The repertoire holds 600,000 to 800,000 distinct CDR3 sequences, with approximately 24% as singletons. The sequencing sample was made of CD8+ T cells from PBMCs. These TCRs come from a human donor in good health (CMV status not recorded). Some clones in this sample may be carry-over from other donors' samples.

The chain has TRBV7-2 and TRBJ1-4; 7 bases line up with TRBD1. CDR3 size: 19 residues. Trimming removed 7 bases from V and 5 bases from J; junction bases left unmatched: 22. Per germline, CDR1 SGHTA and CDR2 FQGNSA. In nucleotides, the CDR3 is TGTGCCAGCACCCCTGGGCCCTGGACCCGACAGGGACCAAATGAAAAACTGTTTTTT. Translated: CASTPGPWTRQGPNEKLFF. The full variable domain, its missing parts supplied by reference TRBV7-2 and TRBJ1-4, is GAGVSQSPSNKVTEKGKDVELRCDPISGHTALYWYRQSLGQGLEFLIYFQGNSAPDKSGLPSDRFSAERTGGSVSTLTIQRTQQEDSAVYLCASTPGPWTRQGPNEKLFFGSGTQLSVL.

Here the CDR3 DNA reads TGTGCCAGCAGCCAAGCTCCTGATACGCAGTATTTT. Protein: CASSQAPDTQYF. V is TRBV14 and J is TRBJ2-3; D is ambiguous. Per the germline V gene, CDR1 is SGHDN and CDR2 is FVKESK. With 1 base removed from V and 6 bases from J, the gap between germline ends came to 5 bases. CDR3 length: 12 residues.

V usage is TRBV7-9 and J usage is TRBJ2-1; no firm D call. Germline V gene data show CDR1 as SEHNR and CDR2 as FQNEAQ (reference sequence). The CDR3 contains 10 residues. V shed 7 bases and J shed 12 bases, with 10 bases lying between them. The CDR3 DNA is TGTGCCAGCAAGGGCGTCACGCAGTTCTTC. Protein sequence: CASKGVTQFF. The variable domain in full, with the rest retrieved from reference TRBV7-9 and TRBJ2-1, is DTGVSQNPRHKITKRGQNVTFRCDPISEHNRLYWYRQTLGQGPEFLTYFQNEAQLEKSRLLSDRFSAERPKGSFSTLEIQRTEQGDSAMYLCASKGVTQFFGPGTRLTVL.

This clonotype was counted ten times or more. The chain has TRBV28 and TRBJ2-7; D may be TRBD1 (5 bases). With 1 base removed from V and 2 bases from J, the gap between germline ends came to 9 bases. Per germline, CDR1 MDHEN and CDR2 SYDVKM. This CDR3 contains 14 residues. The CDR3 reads CASSLSEGAYEQYV. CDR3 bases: TGTGCCAGCAGTTTATCCGAAGGGGCCTACGAGCAGTACGTC.

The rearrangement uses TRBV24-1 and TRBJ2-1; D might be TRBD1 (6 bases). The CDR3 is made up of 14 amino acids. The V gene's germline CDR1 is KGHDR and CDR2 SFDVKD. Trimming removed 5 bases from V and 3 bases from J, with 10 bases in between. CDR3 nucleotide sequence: TGTGCCACCAGTGTGGGGGCCGGCTACAATGAGCAGTTCTTC. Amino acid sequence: CATSVGAGYNEQFF.

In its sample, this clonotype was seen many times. This CDR3 is CASSGEATGELFF. The CDR3 DNA is TGTGCCAGCAGCGGAGAAGCCACCGGGGAGCTGTTTTTT. The V and J genes are TRBV7-2 and TRBJ2-2; no definite D call. Germline V gene lookup returns CDR1 SGHTA and CDR2 FQGNSA. The V gene lost 5 bases and the J gene lost 4 bases, with 8 bases spanning the gap. This CDR3 comprises 13 residues.

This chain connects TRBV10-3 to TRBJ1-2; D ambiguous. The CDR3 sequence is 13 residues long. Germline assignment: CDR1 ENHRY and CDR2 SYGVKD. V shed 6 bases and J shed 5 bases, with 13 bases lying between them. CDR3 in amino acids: CAIRSSRPYGYTF. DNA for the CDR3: TGTGCCATCAGATCGTCAAGGCCATATGGCTACACCTTC.

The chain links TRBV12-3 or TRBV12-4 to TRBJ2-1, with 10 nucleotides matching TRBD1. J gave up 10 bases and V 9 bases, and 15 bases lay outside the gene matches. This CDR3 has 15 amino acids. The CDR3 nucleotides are TGTGCCAGTGATACCGGGACAGGGGATGTTCTCGAGCAGTTCTTC. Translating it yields CASDTGTGDVLEQFF.

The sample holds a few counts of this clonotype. The CDR3 sequence: CASRIYRDDNEKLFF. The CDR3 region has the DNA TGCGCCAGCAGAATCTACAGGGACGACAATGAAAAACTGTTTTTT. The rearrangement links TRBV23-1 to TRBJ1-4; D is possibly TRBD1 (6 bases). TRBV23-1 is an ORF, with its function uncertain. The CDR3 is 15 amino acids. Trimming cost V 6 bases and J 5 bases, with 16 bases left between them.

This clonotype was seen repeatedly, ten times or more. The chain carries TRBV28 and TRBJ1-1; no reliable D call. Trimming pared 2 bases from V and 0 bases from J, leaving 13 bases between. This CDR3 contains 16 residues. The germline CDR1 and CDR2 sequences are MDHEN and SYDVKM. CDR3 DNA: TGTGCCAGCAGTTTAGAGCTGACCGAGATGAACACTGAAGCTTTCTTT. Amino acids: CASSLELTEMNTEAFF.

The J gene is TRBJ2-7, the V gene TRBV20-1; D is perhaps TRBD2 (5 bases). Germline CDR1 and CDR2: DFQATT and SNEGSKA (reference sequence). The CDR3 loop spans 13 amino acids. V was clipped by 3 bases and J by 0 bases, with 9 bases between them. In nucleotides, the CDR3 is TGCAGTGCTAGGGGGAGCAGCTCCTACGAGCAGTACGTC. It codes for CSARGSSSYEQYV.

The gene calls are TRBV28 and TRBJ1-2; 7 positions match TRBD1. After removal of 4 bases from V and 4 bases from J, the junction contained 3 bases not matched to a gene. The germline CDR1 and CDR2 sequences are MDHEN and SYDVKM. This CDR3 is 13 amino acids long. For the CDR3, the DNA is TGTGCCAGCAGTTGGGGACAGATCTATGGCTACACCTTC. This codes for CASSWGQIYGYTF.

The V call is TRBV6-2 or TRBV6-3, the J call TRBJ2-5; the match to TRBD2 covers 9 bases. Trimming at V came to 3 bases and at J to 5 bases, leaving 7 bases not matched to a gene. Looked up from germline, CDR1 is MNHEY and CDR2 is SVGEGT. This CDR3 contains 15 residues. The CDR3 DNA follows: TGTGCCAGCAGTTATGTGGCGGGGGGGTCGGAGACCCAGTACTTC. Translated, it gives CASSYVAGGSETQYF.

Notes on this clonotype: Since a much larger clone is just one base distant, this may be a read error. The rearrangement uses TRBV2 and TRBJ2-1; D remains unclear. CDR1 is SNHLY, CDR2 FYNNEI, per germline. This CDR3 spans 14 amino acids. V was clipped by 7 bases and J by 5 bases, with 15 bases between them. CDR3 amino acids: CASKTEIGDNEQFF. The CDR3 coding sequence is TGTGCCAGCAAGACGGAGATCGGCGACAATGAGCAGTTCTTC.

This chain's CDR3 is CASSMARLDQPQHF. CDR3 nucleotide sequence: TGTGCCAGTAGTATGGCCAGACTCGATCAGCCCCAGCATTTT. The chain uses TRBV19 and TRBJ1-5; D unclear. V was pared by 3 bases and J by 5 bases, with 11 bases between. This CDR3 has 14 residues. Germline values: CDR1 LNHDA, CDR2 SQIVND (reference sequence).

This CDR3 is CASLWAGELFF. DNA of the CDR3: TGTGCCAGCCTTTGGGCCGGGGAGCTGTTTTTT. This rearrangement joins TRBV7-9 to TRBJ2-2; D call uncertain. This CDR3 has 11 amino acids. Germline CDR1 and CDR2: SEHNR and FQNEAQ (reference sequence). V gave up 8 bases and J gave up 6 bases, with 7 bases separating them.

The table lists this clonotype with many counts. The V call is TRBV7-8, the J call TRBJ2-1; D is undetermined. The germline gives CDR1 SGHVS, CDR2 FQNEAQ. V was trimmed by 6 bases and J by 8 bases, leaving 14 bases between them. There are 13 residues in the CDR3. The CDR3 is CASSSLPLYEQFF. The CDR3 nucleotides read TGTGCCAGCAGTTCCCTGCCTTTATATGAGCAGTTCTTC.

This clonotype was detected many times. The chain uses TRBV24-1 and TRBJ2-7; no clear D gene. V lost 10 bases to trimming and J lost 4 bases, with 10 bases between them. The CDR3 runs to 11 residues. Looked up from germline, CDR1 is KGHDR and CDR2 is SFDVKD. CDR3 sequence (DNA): TGTGCCACATCAGACGGGTACGAGCAGTACTTC. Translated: CATSDGYEQYF.

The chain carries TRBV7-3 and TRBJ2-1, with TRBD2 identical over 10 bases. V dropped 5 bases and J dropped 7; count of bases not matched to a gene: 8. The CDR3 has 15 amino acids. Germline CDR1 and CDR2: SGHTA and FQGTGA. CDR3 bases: TGTGCCAGCAGCGGTAGCGGGGGGACTATAAATGAGCAGTTCTTC. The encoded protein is CASSGSGGTINEQFF.

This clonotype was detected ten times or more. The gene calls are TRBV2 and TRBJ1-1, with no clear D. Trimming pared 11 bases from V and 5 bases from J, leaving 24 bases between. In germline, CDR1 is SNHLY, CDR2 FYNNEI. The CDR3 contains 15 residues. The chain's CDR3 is CASHAWSGEGTEAFF. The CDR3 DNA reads TGTGCCTCGCATGCGTGGTCCGGGGAAGGGACTGAAGCTTTCTTT.

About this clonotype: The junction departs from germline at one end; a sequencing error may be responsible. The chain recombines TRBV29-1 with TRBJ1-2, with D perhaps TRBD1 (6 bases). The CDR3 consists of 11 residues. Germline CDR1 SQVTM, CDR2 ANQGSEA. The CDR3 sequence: CGVQGRGGYTF. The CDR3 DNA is TGCGGCGTGCAGGGCAGGGGAGGCTACACCTTC.

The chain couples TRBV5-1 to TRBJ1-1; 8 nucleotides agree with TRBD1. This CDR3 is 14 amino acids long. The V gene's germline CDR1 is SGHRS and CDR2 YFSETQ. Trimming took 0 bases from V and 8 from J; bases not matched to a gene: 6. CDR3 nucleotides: TGCGCCAGCAGCTTGGAAGGCAGGGGGCCGGAAGCTTTCTTT. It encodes CASSLEGRGPEAFF.

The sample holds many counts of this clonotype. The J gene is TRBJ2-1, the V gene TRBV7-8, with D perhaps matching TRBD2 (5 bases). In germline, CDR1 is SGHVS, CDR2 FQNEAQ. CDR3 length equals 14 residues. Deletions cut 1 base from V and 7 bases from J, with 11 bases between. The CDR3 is CASSLGLLANEQFF. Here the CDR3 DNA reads TGTGCCAGCAGCTTAGGACTCTTAGCGAATGAGCAGTTCTTC. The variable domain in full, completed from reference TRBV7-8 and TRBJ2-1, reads GAGVSQSPRYKVAKRGQDVALRCDPISGHVSLFWYQQALGQGPEFLTYFQNEAQLDKSGLPSDRFFAERPEGSVSTLKIQRTQQEDSAVYLCASSLGLLANEQFFGPGTRLTVL.

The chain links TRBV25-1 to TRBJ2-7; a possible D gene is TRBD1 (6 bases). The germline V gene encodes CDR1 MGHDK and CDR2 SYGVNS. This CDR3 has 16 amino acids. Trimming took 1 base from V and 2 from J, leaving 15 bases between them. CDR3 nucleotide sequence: TGTGCCAGCAGTGAATGGGGGACACTACCTACCTACGAGCAGTACTTC. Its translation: CASSEWGTLPTYEQYF.

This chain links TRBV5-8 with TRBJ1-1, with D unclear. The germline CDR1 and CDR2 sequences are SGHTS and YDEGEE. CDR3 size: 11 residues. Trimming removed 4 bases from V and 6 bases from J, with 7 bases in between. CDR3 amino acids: CASSAKPEAFF. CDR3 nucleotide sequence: TGTGCCAGCAGCGCCAAACCTGAAGCTTTCTTT.

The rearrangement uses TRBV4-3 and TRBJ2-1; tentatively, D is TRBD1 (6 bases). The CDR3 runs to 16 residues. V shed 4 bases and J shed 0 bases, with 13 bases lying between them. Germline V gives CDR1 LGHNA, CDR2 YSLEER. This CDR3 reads CASSRGNRDSYNEQFF. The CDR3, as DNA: TGCGCCAGCAGCCGGGGGAACAGGGACTCCTACAATGAGCAGTTCTTC.

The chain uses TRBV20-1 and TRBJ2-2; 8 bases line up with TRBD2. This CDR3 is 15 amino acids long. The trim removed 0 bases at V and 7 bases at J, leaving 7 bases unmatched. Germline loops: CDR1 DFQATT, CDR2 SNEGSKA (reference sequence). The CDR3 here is CSARDVGGGNGELFF. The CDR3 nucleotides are TGCAGTGCTAGAGATGTTGGCGGGGGGAACGGGGAGCTGTTTTTT.

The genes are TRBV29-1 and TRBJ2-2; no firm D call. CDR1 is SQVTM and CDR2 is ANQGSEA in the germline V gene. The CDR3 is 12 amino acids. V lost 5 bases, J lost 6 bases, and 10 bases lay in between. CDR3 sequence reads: CSVIDTAGELFF. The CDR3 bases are TGCAGCGTTATAGACACCGCCGGGGAGCTGTTTTTT.

CDR3 protein: CASSQDQGTRRLFF. The CDR3 DNA reads TGCGCCAGCAGCCAAGATCAGGGTACACGGCGACTCTTCTTT. This chain links TRBV4-1 with TRBJ1-1, with D possibly being TRBD1 (5 bases). The CDR3 extends over 14 amino acids. V lost 0 bases, J lost 14 bases, and 19 bases lay in between. Germline lookup yields CDR1 MGHRA and CDR2 YSYEKL.

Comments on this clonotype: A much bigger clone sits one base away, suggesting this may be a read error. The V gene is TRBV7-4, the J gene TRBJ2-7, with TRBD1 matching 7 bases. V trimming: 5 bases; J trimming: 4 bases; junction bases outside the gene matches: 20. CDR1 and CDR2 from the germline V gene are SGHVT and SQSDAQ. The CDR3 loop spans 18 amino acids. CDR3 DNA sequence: TGTGCCAGCAGCGATGTGTGGGGACCCGGGACAGCACAATACGAGCAGTACGTC. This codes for CASSDVWGPGTAQYEQYV.

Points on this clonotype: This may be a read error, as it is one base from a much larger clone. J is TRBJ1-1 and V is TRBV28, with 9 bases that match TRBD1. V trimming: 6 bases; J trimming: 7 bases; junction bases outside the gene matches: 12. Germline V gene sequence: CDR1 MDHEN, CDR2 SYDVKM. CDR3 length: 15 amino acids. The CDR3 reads CASRSGIGQGFEAFF. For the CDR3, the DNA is TGTGCCAGCAGATCGGGGATCGGACAGGGGTTTGAAGCTTTCTTT.

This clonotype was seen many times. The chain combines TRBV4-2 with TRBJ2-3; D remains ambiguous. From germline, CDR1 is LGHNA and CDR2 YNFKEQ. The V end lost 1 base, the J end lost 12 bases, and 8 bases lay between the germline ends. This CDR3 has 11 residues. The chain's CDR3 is CASSQGDFQYF. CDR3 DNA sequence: TGTGCCAGCAGCCAAGGGGATTTCCAGTATTTT.